This paragraph reports one T cell receptor (beta chain). No antigen is known for it. The data stem from a study of OX40 agonist ivuxolimab in advanced cancers. Study results and caveats: Nonresponders included some who also had low normalized T-cell clonal expansion.

CDR1 MNHNY and CDR2 SVGAGI come from the germline V gene (reference sequence). Trimming pared 6 bases from V and 1 base from J, leaving 18 bases between. The CDR3 loop spans 16 amino acids. Generated by immunoSEQ multiplex PCR, the TCRdb table keeps only in-frame clones and is missing some. The sample carries 30,000 to 45,000 clones, approximately 78% recorded once. The sample in question was CD4+ or CD8+ T cells sorted from blood, obtained in a trial of the OX40 agonist ivuxolimab. This clonotype originated in an adult with an advanced solid tumor such as melanoma, head and neck, liver or kidney cancer. The chain links TRBV6-6 to TRBJ1-1, with D unresolved. The CDR3 DNA reads as TGTGCCAGCAGCGACCGAATGACAAAAGGGAACACTGAAGCTTTCTTT. Amino acids: CASSDRMTKGNTEAFF.